This paragraph reports one TCR beta chain. Its antigen remains unknown. PCR involved 60 Vbeta and 13 Jbeta primers. Libraries were prepared by immunoSEQ multiplex PCR; TCRdb keeps only in-frame clonotypes and omits some of them. Among fewer than 150,000 clones, 76% were seen once, and the ten largest hold 3.5% to 5%. The source of the sample is a study of cytomegalovirus exposure and HLA in healthy donors. Whole-study findings and limits: The study designated fewer than 200 TCR beta chains cytomegalovirus-associated.

The CDR3 runs to 17 residues. V lost 0 bases to trimming and J lost 0 bases, with 12 bases between them. The sample taken for sequencing was PBMCs. This receptor was taken from a man younger than 35 in good health and CMV-seronegative. The V gene is TRBV6-7, the J gene TRBJ1-3; TRBD1 is a possible D gene (5 bases). TRBV6-7 is placed among ORFs of uncertain function. In DNA, the CDR3 is TGTGCCAGCAGTTACTCCGACAGCCAGAGCTCTGGAAACACCATATATTTT. This codes for CASSYSDSQSSGNTIYF.